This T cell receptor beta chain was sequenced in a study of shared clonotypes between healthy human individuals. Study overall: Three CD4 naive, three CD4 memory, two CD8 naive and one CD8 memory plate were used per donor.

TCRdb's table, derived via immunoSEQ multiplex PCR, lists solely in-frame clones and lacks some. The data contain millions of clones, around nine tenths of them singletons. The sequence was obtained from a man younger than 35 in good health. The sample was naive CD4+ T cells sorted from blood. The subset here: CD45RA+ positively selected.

The CDR3 here is CAIKSPFQETQYF. The DNA of the CDR3 is TGTGCCATCAAGTCTCCTTTTCAAGAGACCCAGTACTTC. The chain links TRBV10-3 to TRBJ2-5; D is unresolved. Germline V gene lookup returns CDR1 ENHRY and CDR2 SYGVKD. Between the trimmed V and J ends, which lost 7 bases and 2 bases, there was a span of 11 bases. The CDR3 is 13 residues long.